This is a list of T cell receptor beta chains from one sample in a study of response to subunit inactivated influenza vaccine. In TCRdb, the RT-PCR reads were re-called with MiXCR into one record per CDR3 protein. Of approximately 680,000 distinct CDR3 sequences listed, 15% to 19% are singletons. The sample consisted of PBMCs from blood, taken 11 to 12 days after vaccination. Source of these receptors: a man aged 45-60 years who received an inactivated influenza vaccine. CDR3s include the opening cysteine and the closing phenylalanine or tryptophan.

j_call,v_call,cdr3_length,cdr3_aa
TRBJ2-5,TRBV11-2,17,CANNSRLTGLRRETQYF
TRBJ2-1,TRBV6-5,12,CASSLPAGEQFF
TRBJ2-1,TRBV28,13,CASSWAENNEQFF
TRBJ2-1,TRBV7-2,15,CASRVSSGTDNEQFF
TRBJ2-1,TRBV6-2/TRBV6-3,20,CASSYSRLRTGSYSYNEQFF
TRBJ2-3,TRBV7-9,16,CASSLAVGGDVNTQYF
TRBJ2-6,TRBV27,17,CASSLNFRVSGANVLTF
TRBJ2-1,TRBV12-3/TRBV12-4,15,CASSLGRGHNNEQFF
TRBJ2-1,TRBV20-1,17,CSATLGASRIFSNEQFF
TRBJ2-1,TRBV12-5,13,CASGLGAYNEQFF
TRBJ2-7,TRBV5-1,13,CASSLDRVDEQYF
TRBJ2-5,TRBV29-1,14,CSVEDWPREETQYF
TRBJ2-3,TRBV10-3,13,CANRDRSTDTQYF
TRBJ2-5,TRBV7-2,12,CASSLDVGAQYF
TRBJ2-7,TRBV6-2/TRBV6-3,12,CASTGQLYEQYF
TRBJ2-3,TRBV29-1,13,CSVEAGGRDTQYF